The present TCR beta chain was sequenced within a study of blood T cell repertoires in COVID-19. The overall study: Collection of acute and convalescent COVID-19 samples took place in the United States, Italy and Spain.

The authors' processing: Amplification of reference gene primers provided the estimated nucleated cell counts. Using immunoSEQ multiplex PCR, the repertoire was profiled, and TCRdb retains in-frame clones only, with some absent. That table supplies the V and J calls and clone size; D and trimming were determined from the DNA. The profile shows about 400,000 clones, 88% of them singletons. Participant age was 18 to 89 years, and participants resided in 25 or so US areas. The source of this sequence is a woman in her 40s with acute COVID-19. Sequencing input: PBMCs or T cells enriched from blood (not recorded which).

CDR3 sequence reads: CASSKFGRQGVGQETQYF. DNA of the CDR3: TGTGCCAGCAGCAAATTCGGTCGACAGGGAGTGGGGCAAGAGACCCAGTACTTC. The rearrangement joins TRBV21-1 to TRBJ2-5; TRBD1, the table's D call, lacks a check against the DNA. TRBV21-1 is classified as a pseudogene. The CDR3 extends over 18 amino acids.